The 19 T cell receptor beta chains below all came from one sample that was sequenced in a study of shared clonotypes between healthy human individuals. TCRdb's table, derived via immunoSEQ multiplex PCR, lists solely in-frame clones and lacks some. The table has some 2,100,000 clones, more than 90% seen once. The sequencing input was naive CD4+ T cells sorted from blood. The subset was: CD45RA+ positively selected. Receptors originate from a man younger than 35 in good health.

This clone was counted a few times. CDR3 protein: CASSQGEDSPLHF. DNA of the CDR3: TGTGCCAGCAGCCAGGGGGAAGATTCACCCCTCCACTTT. The chain joins TRBV14 to TRBJ1-6; D may be TRBD1 (5 bases). This CDR3 spans 13 amino acids. Germline CDR1 is SGHDN and CDR2 is FVKESK. With 3 bases removed from V and 8 bases from J, the gap between germline ends came to 8 bases.

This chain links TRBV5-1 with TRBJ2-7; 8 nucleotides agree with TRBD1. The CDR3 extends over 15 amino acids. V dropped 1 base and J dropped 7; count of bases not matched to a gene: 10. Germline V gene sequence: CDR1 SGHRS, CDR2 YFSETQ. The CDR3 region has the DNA TGCGCCAGCAGCTTGCCTCGACAGGGGATGGGAGAGCAGTACTTC. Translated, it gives CASSLPRQGMGEQYF.

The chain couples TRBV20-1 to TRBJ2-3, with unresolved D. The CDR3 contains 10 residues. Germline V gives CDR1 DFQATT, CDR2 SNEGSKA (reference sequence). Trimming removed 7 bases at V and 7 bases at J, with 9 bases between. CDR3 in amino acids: CSVRPYTQYF. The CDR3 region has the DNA TGCAGTGTCAGGCCTTATACGCAGTATTTT.

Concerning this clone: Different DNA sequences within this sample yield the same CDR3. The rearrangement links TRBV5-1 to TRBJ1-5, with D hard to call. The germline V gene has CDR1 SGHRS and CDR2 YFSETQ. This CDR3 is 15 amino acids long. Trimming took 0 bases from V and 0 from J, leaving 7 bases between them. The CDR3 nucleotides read TGCGCCAGCAGCTTGGGGGCTAATAGCAATCAGCCCCAGCATTTT. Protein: CASSLGANSNQPQHF. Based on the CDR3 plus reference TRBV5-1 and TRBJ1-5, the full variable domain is KAGVTQTPRYLIKTRGQQVTLSCSPISGHRSVSWYQQTPGQGLQFLFEYFSETQRNKGNFPGRFSGRQFSNSRSEMNVSTLELGDSALYLCASSLGANSNQPQHFGDGTRLSIL.

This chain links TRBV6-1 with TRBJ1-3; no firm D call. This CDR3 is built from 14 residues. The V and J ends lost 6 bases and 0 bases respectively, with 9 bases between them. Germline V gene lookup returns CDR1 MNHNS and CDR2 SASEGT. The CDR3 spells CASSPKNSGNTIYF. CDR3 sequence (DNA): TGTGCCAGCAGCCCGAAGAACTCTGGAAACACCATATATTTT.

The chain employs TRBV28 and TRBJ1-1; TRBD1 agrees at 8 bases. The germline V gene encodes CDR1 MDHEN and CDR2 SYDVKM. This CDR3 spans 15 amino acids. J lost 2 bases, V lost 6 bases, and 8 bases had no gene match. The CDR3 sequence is CASRPTGDFNTEAFF. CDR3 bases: TGTGCCAGCAGGCCGACAGGGGACTTCAACACTGAAGCTTTCTTT.

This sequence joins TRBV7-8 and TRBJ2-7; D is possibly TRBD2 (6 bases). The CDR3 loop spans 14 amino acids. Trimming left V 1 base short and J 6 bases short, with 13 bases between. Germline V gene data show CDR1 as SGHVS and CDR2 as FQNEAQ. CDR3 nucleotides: TGTGCCAGCAGCTTAGTCCCCCTGGGGGGCGAGCAGTACTTC. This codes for CASSLVPLGGEQYF. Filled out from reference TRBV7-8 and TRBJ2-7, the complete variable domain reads GAGVSQSPRYKVAKRGQDVALRCDPISGHVSLFWYQQALGQGPEFLTYFQNEAQLDKSGLPSDRFFAERPEGSVSTLKIQRTQQEDSAVYLCASSLVPLGGEQYFGPGTRLTVT.

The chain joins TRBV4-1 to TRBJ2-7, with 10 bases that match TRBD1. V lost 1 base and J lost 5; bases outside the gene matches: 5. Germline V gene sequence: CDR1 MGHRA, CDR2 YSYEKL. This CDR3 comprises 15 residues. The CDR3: CASSQVGQGPDEQYF. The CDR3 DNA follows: TGCGCCAGCAGCCAAGTGGGACAGGGGCCCGACGAGCAGTACTTC.

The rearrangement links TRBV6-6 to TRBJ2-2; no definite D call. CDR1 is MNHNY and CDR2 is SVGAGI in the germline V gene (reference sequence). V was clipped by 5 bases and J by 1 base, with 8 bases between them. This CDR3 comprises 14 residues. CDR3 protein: CASSQDQNTGELFF. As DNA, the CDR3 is TGTGCCAGCAGTCAGGATCAGAACACCGGGGAGCTGTTTTTT.

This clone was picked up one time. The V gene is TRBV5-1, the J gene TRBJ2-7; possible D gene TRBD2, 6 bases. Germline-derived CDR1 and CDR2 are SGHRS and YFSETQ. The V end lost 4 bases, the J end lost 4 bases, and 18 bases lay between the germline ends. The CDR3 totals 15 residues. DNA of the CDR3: TGCGCCAGCAGCCCCGAGGTGGGACTTCAATACGAGCAGTACTTC. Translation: CASSPEVGLQYEQYF.

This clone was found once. The CDR3 is CASSLDVDYGYTF. The CDR3 nucleotides are TGCGCCAGCAGCTTGGACGTTGACTATGGCTACACCTTC. The rearrangement joins TRBV5-1 to TRBJ1-2; D gene unclear. Germline values: CDR1 SGHRS, CDR2 YFSETQ. V gave up 0 bases and J gave up 3 bases, with 6 bases separating them. The CDR3 is 13 residues long.

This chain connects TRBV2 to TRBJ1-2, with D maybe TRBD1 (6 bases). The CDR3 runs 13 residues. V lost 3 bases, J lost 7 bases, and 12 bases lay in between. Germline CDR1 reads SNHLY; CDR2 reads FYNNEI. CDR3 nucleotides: TGTGCCAGCAGTGACGGGGGGCCGGGTGGCTACACCTTC. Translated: CASSDGGPGGYTF.

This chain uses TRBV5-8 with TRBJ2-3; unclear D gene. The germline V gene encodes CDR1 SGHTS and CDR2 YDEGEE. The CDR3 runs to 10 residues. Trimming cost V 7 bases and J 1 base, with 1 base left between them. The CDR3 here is CASRTDTQYF. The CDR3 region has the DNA TGTGCCAGCCGCACAGATACGCAGTATTTT.

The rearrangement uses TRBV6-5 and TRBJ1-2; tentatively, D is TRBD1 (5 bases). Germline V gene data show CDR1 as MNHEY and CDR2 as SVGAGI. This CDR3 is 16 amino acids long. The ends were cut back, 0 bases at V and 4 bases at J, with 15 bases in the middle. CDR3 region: CASSYSLYGGFYGYTF. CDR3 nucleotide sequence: TGTGCCAGCAGTTACTCTTTATATGGGGGGTTCTATGGCTACACCTTC.

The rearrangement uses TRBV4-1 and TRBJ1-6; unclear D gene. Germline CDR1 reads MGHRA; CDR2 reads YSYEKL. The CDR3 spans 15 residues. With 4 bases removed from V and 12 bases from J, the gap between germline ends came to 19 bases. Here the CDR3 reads CASSLSIISRLPLHF. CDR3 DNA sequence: TGCGCCAGCAGCCTTTCAATCATATCGAGACTACCCCTCCACTTT.

CDR3 sequence reads: CASSLREGNSPLHF. The CDR3 region has the DNA TGTGCCAGCAGCTTGCGGGAAGGTAATTCACCCCTCCACTTT. The chain has TRBV5-6 and TRBJ1-6; no clear D. Germline CDR1 is SGHDT and CDR2 is YYEEEE. V lost 1 base to trimming and J lost 6 bases, with 8 bases between them. CDR3 length: 14 residues.

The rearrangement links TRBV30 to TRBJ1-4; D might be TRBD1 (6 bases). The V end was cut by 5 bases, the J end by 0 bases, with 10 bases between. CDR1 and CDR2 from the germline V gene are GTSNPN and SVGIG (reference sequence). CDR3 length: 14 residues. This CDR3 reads CAWAWTATNEKLFF. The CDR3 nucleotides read TGTGCCTGGGCTTGGACAGCAACTAATGAAAAACTGTTTTTT.

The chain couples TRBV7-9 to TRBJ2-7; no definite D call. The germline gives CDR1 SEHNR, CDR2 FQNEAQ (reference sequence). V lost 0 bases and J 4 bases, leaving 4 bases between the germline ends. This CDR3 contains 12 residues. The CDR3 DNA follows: TGTGCCAGCAGCTTAGCGGAGTACGAGCAGTACTTC. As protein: CASSLAEYEQYF.

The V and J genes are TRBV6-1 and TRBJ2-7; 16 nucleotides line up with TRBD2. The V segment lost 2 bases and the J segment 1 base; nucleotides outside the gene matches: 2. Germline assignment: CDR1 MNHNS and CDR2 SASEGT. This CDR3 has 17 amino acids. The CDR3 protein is CASSEWGLAGGSYEQYF. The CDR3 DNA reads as TGTGCCAGCAGTGAATGGGGACTAGCGGGAGGGTCCTACGAGCAGTACTTC.